These 27 T cell receptor beta chains share one sample of origin, sequenced in a study of shared clonotypes between healthy human individuals. Data came from immunoSEQ multiplex PCR; TCRdb stores just in-frame clones and leaves some out. The repertoire has some 580,000 clones, about 96% of them found once; the top ten carry 0.057%. The material sequenced was naive CD4+ T cells sorted from blood. Subset meaning: CD45RA+ positively selected. These receptors came from a woman younger than 45 in good health.

This clone was counted a single time. J is TRBJ1-2 and V is TRBV6-5; the D gene is possibly TRBD1 (6 bases). CDR3 length equals 16 residues. Looked up from germline, CDR1 is MNHEY and CDR2 is SVGAGI. The V end lost 0 bases, the J end lost 8 bases, and 19 bases lay between the germline ends. The CDR3 loop reads CASSYSYNRAAGGYTF. The CDR3 DNA is TGTGCCAGCAGTTACTCTTACAACAGGGCAGCGGGAGGCTACACCTTC.

Here the CDR3 DNA reads TGCGCCAGCAGCTTGGTGGTGGGCCGTACCACCGGGGAGCTGTTTTTT. It codes for CASSLVVGRTTGELFF. This sequence joins TRBV5-1 and TRBJ2-2; no clear D. CDR1 and CDR2 (germline): SGHRS, YFSETQ. Trimming stripped 0 bases from V and 4 bases from J, with 13 bases between. The CDR3 runs 16 residues.

Points on this clone: The sample holds other DNA sequences that translate to the same CDR3. The chain links TRBV7-2 to TRBJ1-5; D gene uncertain. Germline V lookup: CDR1 SGHTA, CDR2 FQGNSA. This CDR3 region has 15 residues. Trimming left V 1 base short and J 2 bases short, with 9 bases between. The CDR3 reads CASSLVRGGNQPQHF. The CDR3 DNA follows: TGTGCCAGCAGCTTAGTTCGGGGAGGCAATCAGCCCCAGCATTTT.

The gene calls are TRBV19 and TRBJ2-1; D is possibly TRBD2 (6 bases). V shed 4 bases and J shed 3 bases, with 10 bases lying between them. Germline CDR1 and CDR2: LNHDA and SQIVND (reference sequence). This CDR3 region has 14 residues. The DNA for the CDR3 is TGTGCCAGTAGTAATGCGGGACTCTACAATGAGCAGTTCTTC. It encodes CASSNAGLYNEQFF.

The chain links TRBV5-8 to TRBJ1-5; no reliable D call. Germline loops: CDR1 SGHTS, CDR2 YDEGEE. This CDR3 has 15 amino acids. V was cut by 0 bases and J by 3 bases, with 10 bases left in between. In DNA form, the CDR3 reads TGTGCCAGCAGCTTGGGGAGTGTCACCAATCAGCCCCAGCATTTT. Amino acid sequence: CASSLGSVTNQPQHF.

The chain combines TRBV6-1 with TRBJ1-2, with TRBD1 matching over 10 bases. CDR3 length: 16 residues. The germline V gene has CDR1 MNHNS and CDR2 SASEGT. Losses at the gene ends were 0 bases for V and 7 bases for J; bases not matched to a gene: 8. The CDR3 spells CASSEAVRDRGRGYTF. The DNA for the CDR3 is TGTGCCAGCAGTGAAGCTGTCAGGGACAGGGGACGTGGCTACACCTTC.

This clone has more than one count but fewer than ten. V gene TRBV27 combines with J gene TRBJ1-1; TRBD1 matches at 8 bases. Germline values: CDR1 MNHEY, CDR2 SMNVEV (reference sequence). The CDR3 covers 14 residues. Unmatched junction bases numbered 3, after V lost 2 bases and J lost 4 bases. CDR3 bases: TGTGCCAGCAGTTTAGAGGACAGGGCCACTGAAGCTTTCTTT. Amino acid sequence: CASSLEDRATEAFF.

The CDR3 is CASSLGQARNQPQHF. For the CDR3, the DNA is TGTGCCAGCAGTCTAGGACAGGCACGCAATCAGCCCCAGCATTTT. The chain combines TRBV6-5 with TRBJ1-5, with 7 nucleotides matching TRBD1. V shed 5 bases, J shed 2 bases, and the junction held 6 bases outside the gene matches. The length of the CDR3 is 15 residues. The V gene's germline CDR1 is MNHEY and CDR2 SVGAGI.

This sequence joins TRBV7-9 and TRBJ2-7; D not resolved. Trimming removed 4 bases at V and 0 bases at J, with 13 bases between. CDR3 size: 15 residues. Germline V gene data show CDR1 as SEHNR and CDR2 as FQNEAQ (reference sequence). In DNA form, the CDR3 reads TGTGCCAGCAGCTCCTTTAGTTTGAGCTCCTACGAGCAGTACTTC. The encoded protein is CASSSFSLSSYEQYF.

The genes are TRBV18 and TRBJ1-5; D possibly corresponds to TRBD1 (5 bases). In germline, CDR1 is KGHSH, CDR2 LQKENI. This CDR3 has 15 residues. V was clipped by 1 base and J by 7 bases, with 14 bases between them. CDR3: CASSPQAGIGQPQHF. CDR3 sequence (DNA): TGTGCCAGCTCACCACAGGCAGGGATCGGCCAGCCCCAGCATTTT.

This chain connects TRBV18 to TRBJ1-1, with 7 bases lining up with TRBD1. This CDR3 is built from 15 residues. V shed 4 bases and J 7 bases; nucleotides not matched to a gene: 12. Germline CDR1 is KGHSH and CDR2 is LQKENI. The CDR3 here is CASSLVSETGSEAFF. DNA of the CDR3: TGTGCCAGCTCACTCGTATCCGAGACAGGGAGTGAAGCTTTCTTT.

The rearrangement joins TRBV19 to TRBJ1-2; 7 positions match TRBD1. CDR1 LNHDA and CDR2 SQIVND come from the germline V gene (reference sequence). The CDR3 spans 16 residues. V dropped 4 bases and J dropped 4; count of bases not matched to a gene: 12. This CDR3 is CASSRPTGTEFYGYTF. CDR3 coding DNA: TGTGCCAGTAGTAGGCCCACCGGGACAGAGTTCTATGGCTACACCTTC.

The chain uses TRBV4-1 and TRBJ1-4; D not certain. The V end was cut by 4 bases, the J end by 4 bases, with 13 bases between. Per the germline V gene, CDR1 is MGHRA and CDR2 is YSYEKL. CDR3 length equals 15 residues. The DNA of the CDR3 is TGCGCCAGCAGCCGCCTTGCACATATTAATGAAAAACTGTTTTTT. It is translated as CASSRLAHINEKLFF.

V and J are TRBV20-1 and TRBJ2-1; D is uncertain. CDR1 and CDR2 from the germline V gene are DFQATT and SNEGSKA (reference sequence). The CDR3 is 11 residues long. Trimming cost V 0 bases and J 9 bases, with 6 bases left between them. CDR3 region: CSARDPPEQFF. The CDR3 DNA reads as TGCAGTGCTAGAGATCCCCCTGAGCAGTTCTTC.

This chain uses TRBV4-1 with TRBJ2-1, with 11 bases fitting TRBD2. This CDR3 comprises 17 residues. V lost 0 bases to trimming and J lost 3 bases; unmatched junction nucleotides: 4. Germline CDR1 is MGHRA and CDR2 is YSYEKL. The CDR3 sequence: CASSQEGGLAVYNEQFF. The DNA for the CDR3 is TGCGCCAGCAGCCAAGAAGGGGGACTAGCGGTCTACAATGAGCAGTTCTTC.

J is TRBJ1-5 and V is TRBV27; the D gene is possibly TRBD1 (5 bases). The CDR3 contains 15 residues. V lost 2 bases, J lost 0 bases, and 8 bases lay in between. From germline, CDR1 is MNHEY and CDR2 SMNVEV (reference sequence). In nucleotides, the CDR3 is TGTGCCAGCAGTTTACGGGGGGTTAGCAATCAGCCCCAGCATTTT. Translation gives CASSLRGVSNQPQHF.

The chain is built from TRBV19 and TRBJ2-2; tentatively, D is TRBD1 (6 bases). The CDR3 totals 14 residues. Germline CDR1 LNHDA, CDR2 SQIVND (reference sequence). V lost 2 bases and J lost 6, with 10 bases in between. Written as DNA, the CDR3 is TGTGCCAGTAGTATACCAGGGGTTCCCGGGGAGCTGTTTTTT. It yields the protein CASSIPGVPGELFF.

The V call is TRBV5-6, the J call TRBJ2-3; 14 bases are shared with TRBD2. CDR1 is SGHDT and CDR2 is YYEEEE in the germline V gene. V was clipped by 4 bases and J by 2 bases; unmatched bases: 6. The CDR3 extends over 17 amino acids. CDR3 sequence (DNA): TGTGCCAGCAGCCAGGGGACTAGCGGGGGATACACAGATACGCAGTATTTT. Translation: CASSQGTSGGYTDTQYF.

The rearrangement joins TRBV19 to TRBJ2-1, with 7 bases matching TRBD2. Germline lookup yields CDR1 LNHDA and CDR2 SQIVND (reference sequence). V was pared by 1 base and J by 5 bases, with 5 bases of the junction left unmatched. The CDR3 is 15 residues long. CDR3 protein: CASSIGAGTNNEQFF. DNA of the CDR3: TGTGCCAGTAGTATAGGAGCGGGGACCAACAATGAGCAGTTCTTC.

The chain recombines TRBV6-1 with TRBJ1-1; D not resolved. The CDR3 is 13 residues long. From germline, CDR1 is MNHNS and CDR2 SASEGT. V lost 5 bases and J 1 base, leaving 8 bases between the germline ends. The CDR3 DNA is TGTGCCAGCAGTAGCCAACAGAACACTGAAGCTTTCTTT. Translated: CASSSQQNTEAFF.

The chain carries TRBV30 and TRBJ1-1; D is uncertain. CDR3 length equals 11 residues. V was pared by 3 bases and J by 5 bases, with 7 bases between. Germline V gene sequence: CDR1 GTSNPN, CDR2 SVGIG (reference sequence). CDR3 in DNA: TGTGCCTGGAGAGAAGTGACTGAAGCTTTCTTT. The encoded protein is CAWREVTEAFF.

The V and J genes are TRBV5-4 and TRBJ2-3, with 7 bases fitting TRBD2. The germline V gene encodes CDR1 SGHNT and CDR2 YYREEE (reference sequence). The V segment lost 2 bases and the J segment 2 bases; nucleotides outside the gene matches: 8. The CDR3 runs to 16 residues. The CDR3: CASSLDASGTTDTQYF. The CDR3 DNA follows: TGTGCCAGCAGCTTAGATGCTAGCGGAACCACAGATACGCAGTATTTT.

J is TRBJ1-5 and V is TRBV5-4; D is unresolved. Germline CDR1 SGHNT, CDR2 YYREEE (reference sequence). The CDR3 is 16 residues long. Trimming left V 2 bases short and J 3 bases short, with 15 bases between. For the CDR3, the DNA is TGTGCCAGCAGCTTTGGTGGAGGAACATTCAATCAGCCCCAGCATTTT. Protein product: CASSFGGGTFNQPQHF. Full variable domain (remainder filled in from reference TRBV5-4 and TRBJ1-5): ETGVTQSPTHLIKTRGQQVTLRCSSQSGHNTVSWYQQALGQGPQFIFQYYREEENGRGNFPPRFSGLQFPNYSSELNVNALELDDSALYLCASSFGGGTFNQPQHFGDGTRLSIL.

The chain carries TRBV15 and TRBJ2-7, with 10 bases that match TRBD2. The CDR3 covers 18 residues. The V gene's germline CDR1 is LNHNV and CDR2 YYDKDF (reference sequence). With 0 bases clipped from V and 3 bases from J, the junction kept 11 bases outside the gene matches. The CDR3: CATSRDLGLARVFYEQYF. CDR3 in DNA: TGTGCCACCAGCAGAGATCTGGGACTAGCGCGAGTTTTCTACGAGCAGTACTTC.

The J gene is TRBJ1-6, the V gene TRBV6-6, with D perhaps matching TRBD1 (6 bases). The germline V gene has CDR1 MNHNY and CDR2 SVGAGI (reference sequence). V gave up 7 bases and J gave up 9 bases, with 16 bases separating them. This CDR3 is built from 14 residues. The CDR3 is CASTSTRGFSPLHF. CDR3 in DNA: TGTGCCAGCACCTCGACCAGGGGTTTTTCACCCCTCCACTTT.

This clone was picked up one time. CDR3 sequence: CASSSNRVTDTQYF. CDR3 bases: TGTGCCAGCAGTTCGAACAGGGTTACAGATACGCAGTATTTT. The chain is built from TRBV27 and TRBJ2-3, with D tentatively TRBD1 (6 bases). Germline V gene sequence: CDR1 MNHEY, CDR2 SMNVEV (reference sequence). There are 14 residues in the CDR3. V was shortened by 4 bases and J by 3 bases, with 11 bases between the two germline ends.

Written as DNA, the CDR3 is TGTGCCAGCAGCCCCGGGGACGGCACCTACGAGCAGTACTTC. Residues: CASSPGDGTYEQYF. The rearrangement links TRBV28 to TRBJ2-7, with D possibly called TRBD1 or TRBD2 (5 bases each). The CDR3 contains 14 residues. V was shortened by 6 bases and J by 2 bases, with 14 bases between the two germline ends. Germline V gives CDR1 MDHEN, CDR2 SYDVKM. Full variable domain (missing parts from reference TRBV28 and TRBJ2-7): DVKVTQSSRYLVKRTGEKVFLECVQDMDHENMFWYRQDPGLGLRLIYFSYDVKMKEKGDIPEGYSVSREKKERFSLILESASTNQTSMYLCASSPGDGTYEQYFGPGTRLTVT.